In this sample, the clone carrying this T cell receptor beta chain turned up many times. Its antigen is undetermined. CDR3 length: 14 amino acids. The germline V gene encodes CDR1 WNHNN and CDR2 SYGVQD (reference sequence). V was trimmed by 0 bases and J by 4 bases, leaving 8 bases between them. Samples came from axillary lymph nodes draining the breast cancer. This entry is derived from a study of breast tumors, draining lymph nodes, adjacent tissues. TCRdb recomputed calls from the multiplex PCR reads with MiXCR, one row per CDR3 protein. Altogether under 150,000 distinct CDR3 sequences are present, about 20% being singletons, with the ten largest covering about 3.5%. Whole-study results and caveats: Tumors had less TCR diversity than lymph nodes, more than nontumor tissue. Luminal-like breast cancer showed significantly greater tumor-nontumor repertoire similarity than basal-like breast cancer did. Data only fit, rather than demonstrated, lymph node origin of most tumor T cells. Findings are consistent with lymph node origin and intratumoral expansion of most tumor T cells.

Sequenced material: axillary lymph node tissue. V and J are TRBV10-1 and TRBJ2-3, with a tentative D call TRBD2 (5 bases). The sequence came from a female donor with breast cancer. Some clones in this sample may be carry-over from other donors' samples. CDR3 in DNA: TGCGCCAGCAGTGAGTCCCTAGCTGCAGATACGCAGTATTTT. Its protein is CASSESLAADTQYF.